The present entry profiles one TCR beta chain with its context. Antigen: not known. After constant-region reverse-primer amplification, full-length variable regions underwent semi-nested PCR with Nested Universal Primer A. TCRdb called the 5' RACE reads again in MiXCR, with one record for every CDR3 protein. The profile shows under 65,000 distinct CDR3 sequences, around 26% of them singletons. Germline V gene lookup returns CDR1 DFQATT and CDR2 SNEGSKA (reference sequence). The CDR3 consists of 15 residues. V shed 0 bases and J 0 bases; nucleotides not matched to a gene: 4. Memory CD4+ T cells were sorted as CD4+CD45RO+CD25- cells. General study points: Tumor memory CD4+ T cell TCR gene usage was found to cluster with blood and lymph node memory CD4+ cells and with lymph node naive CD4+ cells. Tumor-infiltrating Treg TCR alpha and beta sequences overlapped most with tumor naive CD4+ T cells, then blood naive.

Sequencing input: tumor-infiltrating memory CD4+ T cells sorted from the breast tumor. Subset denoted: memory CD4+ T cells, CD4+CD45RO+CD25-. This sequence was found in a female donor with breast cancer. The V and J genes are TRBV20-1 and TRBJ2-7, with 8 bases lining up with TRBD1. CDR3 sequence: CSARDPTGGSYEQYF. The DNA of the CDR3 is TGCAGTGCTAGAGATCCCACAGGGGGCTCCTACGAGCAGTACTTC.